Described below is a single TCR beta chain sequence and its context. This CDR3 is 16 amino acids long. V trimming: 1 base; J trimming: 4 bases; junction bases outside the gene matches: 4. From germline, CDR1 is MNHEY and CDR2 SVGAGI. Sequenced by immunoSEQ multiplex PCR; TCRdb stores in-frame clones only, minus some. The data hold roughly 30,000 clones, with around 79% observed a single time. The data belong to a study of T cells in narcolepsy. V gene TRBV6-5 combines with J gene TRBJ2-3, with 11 bases matching TRBD2. The sequencing sample was made of memory (CD45RA-) CD4+ T cells from blood. This TCR was recovered from a human donor in good health. The CDR3 coding sequence is TGTGCCAGCAGTTACTTACTAGCGGGAGCCGCAGATACGCAGTATTTT. It is translated as CASSYLLAGAADTQYF.